The source of this T cell receptor (beta chain) is a study of regulatory T cells in long-lasting Graves disease. This clonotype has just a few counts. For TCR beta, libraries came from iRepertoire HTBI primers and Arm-PCR of CDR3 regions. MiXCR was run by TCRdb on the multiplex PCR reads, yielding one entry per CDR3 protein. This sample yields 550,000 or so distinct CDR3 sequences, of which approximately 12% are seen a single time; about 8.9% belongs to the top ten. The time point was: newly diagnosed GD, antithyroid drugs for less than 3 months. PBMC RNA was the source of the TCR library. The data also belong to a second study, concerning T cells in Graves' hyperthyroidism and ophthalmopathy. Per that paper: Blood samples included most of the expanded thyroid clonotypes exceeding 0.001.

The sequence came from a woman younger than 45 with Graves disease. The specimen was peripheral blood mononuclear cells (PBMCs), collected at new diagnosis, from a patient treated with antithyroid drugs.

The CDR3 bases are TGTGCCAGTAGTATAGGGCCCTCCGGCTACAATGAGCAGTTCTTC. It encodes CASSIGPSGYNEQFF. The genes are TRBV19 and TRBJ2-1; D ambiguous. Germline V gene data show CDR1 as LNHDA and CDR2 as SQIVND (reference sequence). The V end lost 1 base, the J end lost 3 bases, and 10 bases lay between the germline ends. CDR3 size: 15 residues.